Each of the 6 T cell receptor beta chains below was sequenced from the same sample in a study of T-cell reconstitution after alpha-beta-depleted transplantation in children. Unique molecular identifiers featured in how the TCRbeta library was prepared. A single record per CDR3 protein comes from TCRdb applying MiXCR to the PCR reads. The repertoire holds a few hundred thousand distinct CDR3 sequences, with approximately 20% as singletons. Sequences were derived from PBMCs from the stem cell graft donor, sampled from the stem cell graft. The source is a human donor who donated a stem cell graft to a child with acute lymphoblastic leukemia.

This clonotype was seen only a few times. The chain joins TRBV12-3 or TRBV12-4 to TRBJ2-3; either TRBD1 or TRBD2 may supply D (5 bases each). Deletions cut 8 bases from V and 2 bases from J, with 14 bases between. CDR3 length equals 14 residues. The CDR3 sequence is CASSPRGPTDTQYF. CDR3 DNA: TGTGCCAGCTCCCCCCGGGGCCCCACAGATACGCAGTATTTT.

This clonotype came up a few times. The chain employs TRBV5-1 and TRBJ1-1, with D perhaps TRBD1 (6 bases). V was clipped by 0 bases and J by 8 bases, with 14 bases between them. The CDR3 is 14 residues long. CDR1 is SGHRS, CDR2 YFSETQ, per germline. The CDR3 bases are TGCGCCAGCAGCTTGGAGACAGGCCGGGTGGAAGCTTTCTTT. Protein product: CASSLETGRVEAFF.

The V gene is TRBV5-1, the J gene TRBJ2-4; no clear D gene. CDR3 size: 13 residues. From germline, CDR1 is SGHRS and CDR2 YFSETQ. Trimming removed 4 bases at V and 6 bases at J, with 11 bases between. The CDR3 loop reads CASSPPYSNIQYF. The CDR3, as DNA: TGCGCCAGCAGCCCCCCTTACTCAAACATTCAGTACTTC.

The chain links TRBV27 to TRBJ2-2; D is unclear. CDR1 and CDR2 (germline): MNHEY, SMNVEV (reference sequence). CDR3 length equals 12 residues. Trimming took 5 bases from V and 6 from J, leaving 7 bases between them. CDR3 nucleotide sequence: TGTGCCAGCAGTGTGCGACCCGGGGAGCTGTTTTTT. It specifies CASSVRPGELFF.

The rearrangement joins TRBV29-1 to TRBJ2-7; D is ambiguous. This CDR3 contains 12 residues. Germline assignment: CDR1 SQVTM and CDR2 ANQGSEA. Trimming removed 2 bases from V and 2 bases from J, with 7 bases in between. CDR3: CSVELQPYEQYF. CDR3 bases: TGCAGCGTTGAACTTCAGCCCTACGAGCAGTACTTC.

This clonotype was found once. The V and J genes are TRBV27 and TRBJ2-7; no firm D call. CDR3 length equals 11 residues. Germline-derived CDR1 and CDR2 are MNHEY and SMNVEV (reference sequence). The ends were cut back, 10 bases at V and 0 bases at J, with 7 bases in the middle. CDR3 residues: CAIGSSYEQYF. Here the CDR3 DNA reads TGTGCCATTGGTAGCTCCTACGAGCAGTACTTC.